Detailed here is one T cell receptor beta chain. No antigen is known for it. The donors, aged about 6 to 95, were healthy Caucasians from Russia. V was pared by 1 base and J by 0 bases, with 10 bases between. CDR1 and CDR2 (germline): SGHDN, FVKESK. This CDR3 has 15 amino acids. These data come from a study of blood T cells in healthy people across ages. Study-level background: The capture of about one barcoded beta molecule per two T cells was achieved by template switching. Study results and limitations: Aged donors had fewer naive CD4+ cells and lower diversity than long-lived donors.

The authors ran a second PCR of about 6 to 12 cycles using a sample-barcoded 5' primer and a J-beta primer mix. CDR3-containing paired-end reads numbering at least 2.5 million came from each sample. Via MiXCR, TCRdb re-called the 5' RACE reads, giving one row per CDR3 protein. The profile shows about 1.6 million distinct CDR3 sequences, about 31% of them singletons. The source of this sequence is a young woman in good health. The specimen was blood. V gene TRBV14 combines with J gene TRBJ2-7, with D unresolved. The CDR3 is CASSQAMASSYEQYF. For the CDR3, the DNA is TGTGCCAGCAGCCAAGCGATGGCGAGCTCCTACGAGCAGTACTTC. Full variable domain (outside the CDR3, taken from reference TRBV14 and TRBJ2-7): EAGVTQFPSHSVIEKGQTVTLRCDPISGHDNLYWYRRVMGKEIKFLLHFVKESKQDESGMPNNRFLAERTGGTYSTLKVQPAELEDSGVYFCASSQAMASSYEQYFGPGTRLTVT.